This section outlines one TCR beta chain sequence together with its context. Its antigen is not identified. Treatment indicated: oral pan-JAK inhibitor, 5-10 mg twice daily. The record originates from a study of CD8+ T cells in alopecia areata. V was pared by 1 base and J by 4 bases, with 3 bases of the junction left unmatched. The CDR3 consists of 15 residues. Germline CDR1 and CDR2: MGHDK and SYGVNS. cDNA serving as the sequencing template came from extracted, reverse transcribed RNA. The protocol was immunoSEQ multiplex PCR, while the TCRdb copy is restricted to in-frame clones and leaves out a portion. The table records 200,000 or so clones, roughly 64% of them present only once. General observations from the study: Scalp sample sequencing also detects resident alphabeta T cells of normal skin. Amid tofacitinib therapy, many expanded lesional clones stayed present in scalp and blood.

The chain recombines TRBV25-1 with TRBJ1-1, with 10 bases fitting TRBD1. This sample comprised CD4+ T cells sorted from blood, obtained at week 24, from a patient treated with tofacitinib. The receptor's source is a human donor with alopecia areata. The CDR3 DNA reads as TGTGCCAGCAGTGAATCTGGGACAGGGGTCACTGAAGCTTTCTTT. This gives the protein CASSESGTGVTEAFF.